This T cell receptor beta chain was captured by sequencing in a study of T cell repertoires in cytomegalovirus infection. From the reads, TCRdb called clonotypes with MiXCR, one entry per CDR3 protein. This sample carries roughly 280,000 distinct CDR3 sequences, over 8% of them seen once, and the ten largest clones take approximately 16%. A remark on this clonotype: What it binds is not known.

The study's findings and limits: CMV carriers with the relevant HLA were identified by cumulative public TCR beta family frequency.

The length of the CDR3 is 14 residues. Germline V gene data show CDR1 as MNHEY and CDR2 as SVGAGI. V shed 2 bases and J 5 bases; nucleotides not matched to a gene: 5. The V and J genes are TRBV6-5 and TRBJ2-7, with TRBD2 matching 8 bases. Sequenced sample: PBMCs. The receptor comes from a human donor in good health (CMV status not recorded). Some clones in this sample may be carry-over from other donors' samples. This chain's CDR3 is CASSYTAGVNEQYF. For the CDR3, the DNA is TGTGCCAGCAGTTACACAGCGGGAGTGAACGAGCAGTACTTC.